Only a few counts were recorded for the clone carrying this TCR beta chain. Its matching antigen is unknown. TCRdb used MiXCR to reprocess the 5' RACE reads, holding one entry per CDR3 protein. The data contain around 58,000 distinct CDR3 sequences, 14% to 15% of them seen just once; the ten biggest clones take up about 9%. This sample stems from a study of early T cells in non-severe SARS-CoV-2 infection. Whole-study context: Alpha and beta chains were unpaired, from unsorted whole-blood bulk RNA. Study-wide findings and caveats: Anti-spike CD8 responses were favored in VDJdb matching, and private and CD4 specificities were missed.

This CDR3 comprises 14 residues. V gave up 5 bases and J gave up 2 bases; unmatched junction bases: 6. Germline CDR1 is DFQATT and CDR2 is SNEGSKA (reference sequence). The sequence was collected from an adult who was a healthcare worker with PCR-confirmed SARS-CoV-2 infection or an uninfected control (not recorded which). The sample in question was whole blood, obtained at baseline. The chain couples TRBV20-1 to TRBJ1-5; 7 bases are a match to TRBD1. The CDR3 DNA sequence: TGCAGTGCTCTCCCTGGGACAGGCAATCAGCCCCAGCATTTT. Protein sequence: CSALPGTGNQPQHF.